This TCR beta chain originates from a study of cytomegalovirus exposure and HLA in healthy donors. This CDR3 has 15 residues. Trimming took off 2 bases at V and 0 bases at J, with 6 bases between the two ends. The germline CDR1 and CDR2 sequences are SGHRS and YFSETQ. PCR primers comprised 60 Vbeta and 13 Jbeta primers. Using immunoSEQ multiplex PCR, the repertoire was profiled, and TCRdb retains in-frame clones only, with some absent. Of some 250,000 clones in the sample, 82% are singletons; the top ten hold 5% to 6%. Sequences were obtained from PBMCs. This rearrangement joins TRBV5-1 to TRBJ2-6, with no clear D. The origin of this receptor is a middle-aged woman in good health and CMV-seropositive. DNA for the CDR3: TGCGCCAGCAGCTTAACAGTCTCTGGGGCCAACGTCCTGACTTTC. Its translation is CASSLTVSGANVLTF.